This record concerns one TCR beta chain sequence. Its antigen is as yet unknown. Repertoires were generated with immunoSEQ multiplex PCR, while TCRdb's copy carries only in-frame clones and drops some. The data show 100,000 to 140,000 clones, with 70% to 90% seen just once and around 5% held by the top ten. These data belong to a study of T cell responses to AZD1222 COVID-19 vaccine. Study findings and constraints: Baseline testing showed seropositivity in only five or six AZD1222 recipients. Donors were largely white British and mainly female; clonal diversity was possibly underestimated. Nearly half of the spike-specific TCRs reportedly recognize variant regions that carry no mutations.

The clonotype was recovered from an adult who received the AZD1222 COVID-19 vaccine. Sequencing used peripheral blood, obtained 28 days after the second AZD1222 dose.

The CDR3 coding sequence is TGTGCCAGCAGTTTTTCAGCCGCTGGGCGCGGAAACACCATATATTTT. Protein product: CASSFSAAGRGNTIYF. The chain combines TRBV28 with TRBJ1-3, with D unresolved. The germline CDR1 and CDR2 sequences are MDHEN and SYDVKM. The CDR3 has 16 amino acids. V was pared by 3 bases and J by 4 bases, with 16 bases between.